These T cell receptor beta chains were read from a single sample in a study of blood T cell repertoires in COVID-19. The data were produced by immunoSEQ multiplex PCR, yet TCRdb's version contains in-frame clones alone and is incomplete. The sample records some 70,000 clones, about 91% being singletons. The sequencing sample was made of peripheral blood. The receptors shown here come from an older woman with acute or convalescent COVID-19. Both conserved end residues are part of each CDR3. Fields, in order: CDR3 DNA, CDR3 protein, J gene, D gene, clone size, V gene, CDR3 length. The D gene is left open where the match is weak. Size is omitted from some rows. Given values are once, few, many or a class for expanded clones.

TGTGCCAGCAGTTTAGGAGGGAAGATCGTCTATGGCTACACCTTC,CASSLGGKIVYGYTF,TRBJ1-2,NA,NA,TRBV28,15
TGTGCCAGCAGCCCCCGACTAGCGGGAGGGCCGGGAGAGCAGTTCTTC,CASSPRLAGGPGEQFF,TRBJ2-1,TRBD2,NA,TRBV6-2/TRBV6-3,16
TGTGCCAGCACCGCCGCGGGGACGGGAATGAAAAAACTGTTTTTT,CASTAAGTGMKKLFF,TRBJ1-4,NA,NA,TRBV6-5,15
TGTGCCAGCAGTTTAAGCAGGGGGCAAAACATTCAGTACTTC,CASSLSRGQNIQYF,TRBJ2-4,TRBD1,NA,TRBV28,14
TGTGCCAGCAGGAAATACCGCGGGAAGCATTTT,CASRKYRGKHF,TRBJ1-5,NA,NA,TRBV28,11
TGCAGCGTCCCTGGGGCAGGGGGGTCCGGGGAGCTGTTTTTT,CSVPGAGGSGELFF,TRBJ2-2,NA,NA,TRBV29-1,14
TGCGCCAGCAGTTCCGGGACAGGAAATAAGTACTTC,CASSSGTGNKYF,TRBJ2-5,TRBD1,once,TRBV5-1,12
TGTGCCAGCAGCCGCGCAGGGGGGAGGCATGGCTACACCTTC,CASSRAGGRHGYTF,TRBJ1-2,TRBD1,NA,TRBV6-5,14
TGTGCTAGTGGAATTACTAGCGGTGCAAAGACCCAGTACTTC,CASGITSGAKTQYF,TRBJ2-5,TRBD2,NA,TRBV12-5,14
TGTGCCAGCGAGGACAGGTTTTTAGGCGGCTACACCTTC,CASEDRFLGGYTF,TRBJ1-2,TRBD1,medium-sized,TRBV6-5,13
TGTGCCAGCAGCTTTAATACAGCGAACACTGAAGCTTTCTTT,CASSFNTANTEAFF,TRBJ1-1,NA,NA,TRBV5-6,14
TGTGCCAGCAGTTCCTTCGGACTAGCGAGGTCAACCACAGATACGCAGTATTTT,CASSSFGLARSTTDTQYF,TRBJ2-3,TRBD2,NA,TRBV6-2/TRBV6-3,18
TGTGCCAGCAGTGAAGCGCTTAGCGGGGGGGCCGAGCAGTACTTC,CASSEALSGGAEQYF,TRBJ2-7,TRBD2,once,TRBV6-1,15
TGTGCCACCAGTGACGCACAGGGGCGCGACCCCTCCGGGAAACTGTTTTTT,CATSDAQGRDPSGKLFF,TRBJ1-4,TRBD1,NA,TRBV24-1,17
TGTGCCAGTAGTCCGAGACTAGCGGGGCCTACAGATACGCAGTATTTT,CASSPRLAGPTDTQYF,TRBJ2-3,TRBD2,once,TRBV19,16
TGTGCCAGCAGCTTAGACGAGCAAGAGACCCAGTACTTC,CASSLDEQETQYF,TRBJ2-5,NA,few,TRBV11-3,13
TGTGCCAGCAGTGCTGCCGGGATCTATAATTCACCCCTCCACTTT,CASSAAGIYNSPLHF,TRBJ1-6,NA,NA,TRBV2,15
TGCGCCAGCAGCCAAGATCGCGGCTCCTACGAGCAGTACTTC,CASSQDRGSYEQYF,TRBJ2-7,NA,once,TRBV4-3,14
TGTGCCAGCAGGGAAGGGGGGGGGCGCGGCTATGGCTACACCTTC,CASREGGGRGYGYTF,TRBJ1-2,NA,NA,TRBV27,15
TGTGCCAGTAGTATCCGGACACGATCAAGAACTGAAGCTTTCTTT,CASSIRTRSRTEAFF,TRBJ1-1,NA,NA,TRBV19,15
TGTGCCAGCAGCTTAGCGGCGGGGACTAATGAAAAACTGTTTTTT,CASSLAAGTNEKLFF,TRBJ1-4,NA,NA,TRBV7-9,15
TGCGCCAGCAGCACGACAGGGCTGAACACTGAAGCTTTCTTT,CASSTTGLNTEAFF,TRBJ1-1,TRBD1,NA,TRBV5-1,14
TGTGCCAGTAGGAGGTTCAGCAATCAGCCCCAGCATTTT,CASRRFSNQPQHF,TRBJ1-5,NA,few,TRBV19,13
TGTGCCAGCAGTCCCGGACAGGGAAGAGGTACTGAAGCTTTCTTT,CASSPGQGRGTEAFF,TRBJ1-1,TRBD1,NA,TRBV28,15
TGCAGTGCTAGAGATCTCCCGGAGCAGTACTTC,CSARDLPEQYF,TRBJ2-7,NA,few,TRBV20-1,11
TGTGCCAGCAGCTCGGGACAGTCCTACGAGCAGTACTTC,CASSSGQSYEQYF,TRBJ2-7,TRBD1,NA,TRBV7-8,13
TGTGCCATCGATCCGGACAGGCAACCCTACGAGCAGTACTTC,CAIDPDRQPYEQYF,TRBJ2-7,TRBD1,NA,TRBV10-3,14
TGTGCCAGCAGTTACTCGATGGGTAGCGGGGGGAGCGAGCAGTACTTC,CASSYSMGSGGSEQYF,TRBJ2-7,TRBD2,NA,TRBV6-6,16
TGTGCCACCAGCCTTGCAACTAATGAAAAACTGTTTTTT,CATSLATNEKLFF,TRBJ1-4,NA,NA,TRBV15,13
TGTGCCACCAGTGATACCGGGGGGGCCTTAGAGACCCAGTACTTC,CATSDTGGALETQYF,TRBJ2-5,TRBD2,once,TRBV24-1,15
TGCGCCAGCAGCCATCCACAGGGAAATCAGCCCCAGCATTTT,CASSHPQGNQPQHF,TRBJ1-5,NA,few,TRBV4-1,14
TGCGCCAGCAGCTTGTTAGGACAGGACAGAGAGCAGTACTTC,CASSLLGQDREQYF,TRBJ2-7,TRBD1,NA,TRBV5-1,14
TGCGCCAGCAGCAACGGGGACAGCTTGGGCGAGCAGTACTTC,CASSNGDSLGEQYF,TRBJ2-7,TRBD1,NA,TRBV5-1,14
TGTGCCAGCAGTGATTGGCTACGAGGGACTGAAGCTTTCTTT,CASSDWLRGTEAFF,TRBJ1-1,NA,once,TRBV2,14
TGTGCCAGCAGCTTGGAGGGCCGGAGGGACACTGAAGCTTTCTTT,CASSLEGRRDTEAFF,TRBJ1-1,NA,NA,TRBV5-5,15
TGTGCCAGCAGCACCGGGACAGGTTATGGCTACACCTTC,CASSTGTGYGYTF,TRBJ1-2,TRBD1,NA,TRBV7-2,13
TGTGCCAGCAGGGGGGAGGCAGGCCCCTACGAGCAGTACTTC,CASRGEAGPYEQYF,TRBJ2-7,NA,once,TRBV6-6,14
TGTGCCATCAGTCCTCGGTTAGACAGGGCCTACGAGCAGTACTTC,CAISPRLDRAYEQYF,TRBJ2-7,TRBD1,NA,TRBV10-3,15
TGTGCCACCCTGAACAGGGTGGCAGATACGCAGTATTTT,CATLNRVADTQYF,TRBJ2-3,NA,NA,TRBV19,13
TGTGCCAGCAGGAGGGGGCGCAACACTGAAGCTTTCTTT,CASRRGRNTEAFF,TRBJ1-1,TRBD1,NA,TRBV7-3,13
TGTGCCACCTCGGACAGGGACGGCTACACCTTC,CATSDRDGYTF,TRBJ1-2,TRBD1,NA,TRBV10-3,11
TGTGCCAGCAGGGAGGACAGGGAGGACTATGGCTACACCTTC,CASREDREDYGYTF,TRBJ1-2,TRBD1,once,TRBV6-5,14
TGTGCCAGTGGGCCGGGGGGCTCCTACGAGCAGTACTTC,CASGPGGSYEQYF,TRBJ2-7,TRBD2,NA,TRBV19,13
TGTGCCAGCAGCCAGGGTATGAACACTGAAGCTTTCTTT,CASSQGMNTEAFF,TRBJ1-1,NA,NA,TRBV9,13
TGTGCCAGCAGCGATAGTTTCTACAATGAGCAGTTCTTC,CASSDSFYNEQFF,TRBJ2-1,NA,NA,TRBV7-2,13
TGTGCCAGCACCATGGGGGGGGCGTTGAACACTGAAGCTTTCTTT,CASTMGGALNTEAFF,TRBJ1-1,NA,NA,TRBV6-5,15
TGTGCCAGCAGCCCCGTTAGGAGGGAAACGGGCTACAATGAGCAGTTCTTC,CASSPVRRETGYNEQFF,TRBJ2-1,NA,NA,TRBV5-4,17
TGTGCCAGCAGACGTACGAACGGTGAAGCTTTCTTT,CASRRTNGEAFF,TRBJ1-1,NA,NA,TRBV6-5,12
TGTGCCAGCAGCCCGGACAGGGGAGGTTCTGCTGACACTGAAGCTTTCTTT,CASSPDRGGSADTEAFF,TRBJ1-1,TRBD1,NA,TRBV7-9,17
TGCGCCAGCAGCTCCGGACAGGGCCGGGCTTGGATATATTTT,CASSSGQGRAWIYF,TRBJ1-3,TRBD1,NA,TRBV5-1,14
TGCAGTGCTAGTATGGCGGGTCCAAATGGCAATCAGCCCCAGCATTTT,CSASMAGPNGNQPQHF,TRBJ1-5,NA,NA,TRBV20-1,16
TGTGCCAGCAGTTACTCCAGGGGTATGAACACTGAAGCTTTCTTT,CASSYSRGMNTEAFF,TRBJ1-1,NA,NA,TRBV6-2/TRBV6-3,15
TGTGCCAGCAGTTTATTAAGCGGGAGGGCCGATGAGCAGTTCTTC,CASSLLSGRADEQFF,TRBJ2-1,TRBD2,NA,TRBV28,15
TGTGCCAGCAGCCAAGGGACAAAGAACACTGAAGCTTTCTTT,CASSQGTKNTEAFF,TRBJ1-1,NA,NA,TRBV3-1/TRBV3-2,14
TGTGCCAGCAGCCAAGATTCCGGACTAGCGGGAGCCGAGCAGTACTTC,CASSQDSGLAGAEQYF,TRBJ2-7,TRBD2,few,TRBV4-2,16
TGTGCCAGCTATACAGGGACCGGCTACACCTTC,CASYTGTGYTF,TRBJ1-2,NA,NA,TRBV3-1/TRBV3-2,11
TGTGCCAGCTCACCGATTTCCGGGACAGGGTATAGCAAAAACATTCAGTACTTC,CASSPISGTGYSKNIQYF,TRBJ2-4,TRBD1,NA,TRBV18,18